A single sample is the source of the 17 T cell receptor beta chains below, sequenced in a study of blood T cells in healthy people across ages. It was with a sample-barcoded 5' primer and a J-beta primer mix that a second PCR of roughly 7 to 12 cycles was run. TCRdb itself ran the 5' RACE reads through MiXCR, one entry per CDR3 protein. Among a few hundred thousand distinct CDR3 sequences, approximately 25% were seen once, and the ten largest hold approximately 17%. Sequencing was done on a sample of blood. These receptors were taken from a woman in her 70s in good health.

This chain connects TRBV29-1 to TRBJ2-1, with TRBD2 matching over 11 bases. CDR1 and CDR2 from the germline V gene are SQVTM and ANQGSEA. The CDR3 spans 18 residues. V lost 5 bases to trimming and J lost 0 bases; unmatched junction nucleotides: 12. The CDR3 sequence is CSVPRTIAGGISYNEQFF. The CDR3 coding sequence is TGCAGCGTTCCCCGGACTATAGCGGGAGGGATCTCCTACAATGAGCAGTTCTTC.

This chain joins TRBV6-5 and TRBJ2-2; D perhaps matches TRBD2 (5 bases). The V and J ends lost 2 bases and 7 bases respectively, with 11 bases between them. The CDR3 runs 14 residues. Germline lookup yields CDR1 MNHEY and CDR2 SVGAGI. CDR3 protein: CASSYMSDYGELFF. The CDR3 bases are TGTGCCAGCAGTTACATGTCTGACTACGGGGAGCTGTTTTTT.

This rearrangement joins TRBV4-3 to TRBJ2-2; D is perhaps TRBD1 (6 bases). Germline CDR1 reads LGHNA; CDR2 reads YSLEER. With 4 bases removed from V and 3 bases from J, the gap between germline ends came to 15 bases. There are 16 residues in the CDR3. This chain's CDR3 is CASSPRAAGDTGELFF. The CDR3 nucleotides read TGCGCCAGCAGCCCTAGAGCGGCAGGGGACACCGGGGAGCTGTTTTTT.

The rearrangement joins TRBV27 to TRBJ2-1; D possibly corresponds to TRBD1 (6 bases). V lost 7 bases, J lost 2 bases, and 12 bases lay in between. The CDR3 has 14 amino acids. Germline-derived CDR1 and CDR2 are MNHEY and SMNVEV (reference sequence). The CDR3 sequence is CASNGGGTYNEQFF. As DNA, the CDR3 is TGTGCCAGCAATGGTGGGGGCACCTACAATGAGCAGTTCTTC.

The V gene is TRBV14, the J gene TRBJ2-1, with TRBD2 matching 7 bases. This CDR3 region has 15 residues. Losses at the gene ends were 0 bases for V and 8 bases for J; bases not matched to a gene: 7. Germline CDR1 and CDR2: SGHDN and FVKESK. Here the CDR3 reads CASSQESGVWDEQFF. The CDR3 nucleotides are TGTGCCAGCAGCCAAGAAAGCGGGGTATGGGATGAGCAGTTCTTC.

A few counts support this clonotype. The chain joins TRBV3-1 to TRBJ2-7; 7 nucleotides align to TRBD1. CDR1 is LGHDT, CDR2 YNNKEL, per germline (reference sequence). This CDR3 region has 14 residues. The ends lost 7 bases at V and 1 base at J; junction bases unmatched: 7. For the CDR3, the DNA is TGTGCCAGCACCCCCACAGGGGCTTCCTACGAGCAGTACTTC. Translated, it gives CASTPTGASYEQYF.

There are a few counts of this clonotype. V gene TRBV5-1 combines with J gene TRBJ1-4; 11 nucleotides match TRBD1. This CDR3 is built from 18 residues. V trimming: 4 bases; J trimming: 8 bases; junction bases outside the gene matches: 16. Germline V gene sequence: CDR1 SGHRS, CDR2 YFSETQ. DNA for the CDR3: TGCGCCAGCAGCCTATCAGGACAGGGGGCGCCGGGCGGGGAAAAACTGTTTTTT. This encodes CASSLSGQGAPGGEKLFF.

The sample holds many counts of this clonotype. The rearrangement uses TRBV20-1 and TRBJ2-5, with D possibly being TRBD1 or TRBD2 (6 bases each). From germline, CDR1 is DFQATT and CDR2 SNEGSKA (reference sequence). V dropped 3 bases and J dropped 3 bases, with 20 bases sitting between them. CDR3 size: 16 residues. The DNA for the CDR3 is TGCAGTGCTAGTATTTATTTGGGGGGCGATAAAGAGACCCAGTACTTC. This sequence encodes CSASIYLGGDKETQYF.

This clonotype was counted only a few times. CDR3 region: CASSSLRTGGQETQYF. In DNA, the CDR3 is TGTGCCAGCAGTTCCCTCCGGACAGGGGGCCAAGAGACCCAGTACTTC. The chain has TRBV6-2 or TRBV6-3 and TRBJ2-5; 10 bases fit TRBD1. The CDR3 sequence is 16 residues long. With V trimmed by 4 bases and J by 1 base, 6 bases remained unmatched. Germline V gene lookup returns CDR1 MNHEY and CDR2 SVGEGT.

For this clonotype: Possible read error: a much larger clone is one base away. The V gene is TRBV14, the J gene TRBJ2-1, with D unclear. Germline CDR1 and CDR2: SGHDN and FVKESK. Trimming cost V 1 base and J 10 bases, with 8 bases left between them. CDR3 size: 12 residues. The DNA for the CDR3 is TGTGCCAGCAGCCAAGCTAGGATAGAGCAGTTCTTC. It codes for CASSQARIEQFF.

This clonotype occurred a few times. The genes are TRBV7-2 and TRBJ2-3; tentatively, D is TRBD2 (5 bases). The V gene lost 5 bases and the J gene lost 5 bases, with 11 bases spanning the gap. Germline CDR1 and CDR2: SGHTA and FQGNSA. The CDR3 totals 13 residues. This chain's CDR3 is CASSRGSGDTQYF. The DNA of the CDR3 is TGTGCCAGCAGCCGAGGGAGCGGAGATACGCAGTATTTT.

The chain couples TRBV5-6 to TRBJ1-1; the D gene is possibly TRBD1 (6 bases). The CDR3 consists of 15 residues. CDR1 and CDR2 (germline): SGHDT, YYEEEE. V was cut by 2 bases and J by 1 base, with 12 bases left in between. CDR3 residues: CASSLGGIPNTEAFF. CDR3 nucleotide sequence: TGTGCCAGCAGCTTAGGGGGAATACCGAACACTGAAGCTTTCTTT.

The rearrangement uses TRBV20-1 and TRBJ1-4; D is perhaps TRBD1 (5 bases). The CDR3 totals 11 residues. The germline CDR1 and CDR2 sequences are DFQATT and SNEGSKA (reference sequence). The V end was cut by 8 bases, the J end by 8 bases, with 12 bases between. This chain's CDR3 is CSLGETEKLFF. The DNA for the CDR3 is TGCAGTTTAGGGGAGACCGAAAAACTGTTTTTT.

This clonotype was seen a few times. V gene TRBV29-1 combines with J gene TRBJ2-6; D remains ambiguous. CDR3 length: 14 amino acids. V was cut by 2 bases and J by 0 bases, with 5 bases left in between. Germline CDR1 and CDR2: SQVTM and ANQGSEA. CDR3 amino acids: CSVESLSGANVLTF. CDR3 nucleotide sequence: TGCAGCGTTGAATCCCTCTCTGGGGCCAACGTCCTGACTTTC.

This clonotype was recorded many times. The chain combines TRBV29-1 with TRBJ2-4; D not resolved. The CDR3 length is 11 residues. Germline-derived CDR1 and CDR2 are SQVTM and ANQGSEA. The ends were cut back, 6 bases at V and 7 bases at J, with 10 bases in the middle. CDR3: CSVYRLNIQYF. CDR3 coding DNA: TGCAGCGTCTACCGGCTTAACATTCAGTACTTC.

This chain uses TRBV7-2 with TRBJ2-5, with D maybe TRBD2 (5 bases). The end of the DNA is better explained by TRBJ2-1, so the J call may be wrong. The germline gives CDR1 SGHTA, CDR2 FQGNSA. CDR3 length: 13 residues. DNA for the CDR3: TGTGCCAGCAGCTTAGCGTACGAGGGTGAGCAGTTCTTC. Amino acids: CASSLAYEGEQFF.

The chain carries TRBV6-5 and TRBJ2-7; 8 bases line up with TRBD2. The J call may be in error: the DNA end matches TRBJ2-1 better. CDR1 is MNHEY and CDR2 is SVGAGI in the germline V gene. The CDR3 is 17 residues long. CDR3 sequence reads: CASSYFSFGGGYNEQFF. DNA of the CDR3: TGTGCCAGCAGTTACTTCTCGTTCGGGGGGGGGTACAATGAGCAGTTCTTC.